These 5 T cell receptor beta chains were sequenced from one sample in a study of CD8+ T cells in alopecia areata. The treatment denotes: oral pan-JAK inhibitor, 5-10 mg twice daily. Reverse transcribed after extraction, RNA yielded cDNA as the sequencing template. Here immunoSEQ multiplex PCR was the method, and the copy in TCRdb shows in-frame clones only, minus some. The sample holds 90,000 to 100,000 clones, about 58% seen once. This material consisted of CD8+ T cells sorted from blood, taken at week 4, from a patient treated with tofacitinib. The origin of the receptors is a human donor with alopecia areata.

This clone occurred a few times. This sequence joins TRBV5-1 and TRBJ1-5; D call uncertain. Per the germline V gene, CDR1 is SGHRS and CDR2 is YFSETQ. This CDR3 has 15 residues. Trimming shortened V by 1 base and J by 3 bases, and 11 bases separated the two germline ends. Here the CDR3 reads CASSLSAGDNQPQHF. Written as DNA, the CDR3 is TGCGCCAGCAGCTTGTCAGCCGGGGACAATCAGCCCCAGCATTTT.

V usage is TRBV2 and J usage is TRBJ2-1, with a weak D call TRBD2 (5 bases). The V end lost 7 bases, the J end lost 6 bases, and 16 bases lay between the germline ends. The V gene's germline CDR1 is SNHLY and CDR2 FYNNEI. This CDR3 spans 14 amino acids. In nucleotides, the CDR3 is TGTGCCAGCATAATCGGGAACCCATTCAATGAGCAGTTCTTC. Translated, it gives CASIIGNPFNEQFF.

This clone was seen more than once but under ten times. V usage is TRBV5-1 and J usage is TRBJ2-7, with D unresolved. The CDR3 has 14 amino acids. V was clipped by 0 bases and J by 0 bases, with 7 bases between them. Germline lookup yields CDR1 SGHRS and CDR2 YFSETQ. The CDR3 sequence is CASSLGGDSYEQYF. CDR3 DNA sequence: TGCGCCAGCAGCTTGGGCGGCGACTCCTACGAGCAGTACTTC.

The chain uses TRBV19 and TRBJ2-6; TRBD2 aligns across 7 bases. The CDR3 is 20 amino acids. The ends lost 5 bases at V and 4 bases at J; junction bases unmatched: 20. CDR1 is LNHDA, CDR2 SQIVND, per germline (reference sequence). The CDR3 DNA follows: TGTGCCAGTAGTGACAGACCGGGACTACGCGAATTGAGAGGGGCCAACGTCCTGACTTTC. Amino acid sequence: CASSDRPGLRELRGANVLTF.

This rearrangement joins TRBV29-1 to TRBJ2-1, with a tentative D call TRBD2 (7 bases). The CDR3 runs 13 residues. The V gene lost 4 bases and the J gene lost 6 bases, with 13 bases spanning the gap. CDR1 and CDR2 from the germline V gene are SQVTM and ANQGSEA. CDR3 residues: CSVGGGARNEQFF. The CDR3 DNA reads as TGCAGCGTTGGTGGGGGGGCCCGCAATGAGCAGTTCTTC.